Presented here are 28 T cell receptor beta chains from one specimen sequenced in a study of early T cells in non-severe SARS-CoV-2 infection. In TCRdb, the 5' RACE reads were re-called with MiXCR into one record per CDR3 protein. The table includes fewer than 30,000 distinct CDR3 sequences, about 5.1% detected once. Specimen: whole blood. The receptor set was obtained from an adult who was a healthcare worker with PCR-confirmed SARS-CoV-2 infection or an uninfected control (not recorded which).

This clonotype was seen many times. V is TRBV6-2 or TRBV6-3 and J is TRBJ1-5, with TRBD1 as a possible D gene (5 bases). Germline V gene lookup returns CDR1 MNHEY and CDR2 SVGEGT. This CDR3 has 15 residues. V shed 0 bases and J shed 7 bases, with 13 bases lying between them. The CDR3 DNA reads TGTGCCAGCAGTTACTCGTTCGGGGGAGAACAGCCCCAGCATTTT. This translates into CASSYSFGGEQPQHF.

This clonotype was seen at least ten times. The chain employs TRBV20-1 and TRBJ1-1, with a tentative D call TRBD1 (6 bases). This CDR3 region has 14 residues. Germline assignment: CDR1 DFQATT and CDR2 SNEGSKA (reference sequence). V lost 0 bases and J lost 1, with 9 bases in between. CDR3 region: CSAREVRGNTEAFF. The CDR3 bases are TGCAGTGCTAGAGAGGTCAGGGGGAACACTGAAGCTTTCTTT.

In its sample, this clonotype was seen many times. This chain joins TRBV6-5 and TRBJ1-1, with D possibly being TRBD1 (5 bases). Trimming shortened V by 6 bases and J by 2 bases, and 13 bases separated the two germline ends. Germline-derived CDR1 and CDR2 are MNHEY and SVGAGI. The CDR3 totals 14 residues. CDR3 nucleotides: TGTGCCAGCAGGCCGGGACGGTATAACACTGAAGCTTTCTTT. This encodes CASRPGRYNTEAFF.

On this clonotype itself: Just one base apart from a much larger clone, this may be a read error. V and J are TRBV18 and TRBJ1-3; D gene unclear. The CDR3 covers 15 residues. Germline assignment: CDR1 KGHSH and CDR2 LQKENI. The V end lost 3 bases, the J end lost 4 bases, and 13 bases lay between the germline ends. In DNA form, the CDR3 reads TGTGCCAGCTCACCGAGAGCCTCAAGGGGAAACACCATATATTTT. Translating it yields CASSPRASRGNTIYF.

The chain uses TRBV9 and TRBJ2-7, with 8 bases matching TRBD2. The CDR3 runs 15 residues. In germline, CDR1 is SGDLS, CDR2 YYNGEE. The V segment lost 3 bases and the J segment 0 bases; nucleotides outside the gene matches: 5. CDR3 sequence (DNA): TGTGCCAGCAGCGGTATAGCGGGAAGCTCCTACGAGCAGTACTTC. Its protein product is CASSGIAGSSYEQYF.

V usage is TRBV6-4 and J usage is TRBJ2-2; 8 bases are a match to TRBD1. The germline V gene encodes CDR1 MRHNA and CDR2 SNTAGT. The CDR3 length is 14 residues. Trimming removed 4 bases from V and 3 bases from J; junction bases left unmatched: 1. For the CDR3, the DNA is TGTGCCAGCAGTGCAGGGGGCGACACCGGGGAGCTGTTTTTT. Its translation is CASSAGGDTGELFF.

This clonotype was observed at least ten times. V is TRBV11-2 and J is TRBJ2-1; 8 nucleotides agree with TRBD2. Germline trimming cut 5 bases from V and 3 bases from J; bases unmatched to any gene: 3. Per the germline V gene, CDR1 is SGHAT and CDR2 is FQNNGV. The CDR3 extends over 14 amino acids. CDR3 protein: CASSPSGGYNEQFF. In DNA, the CDR3 is TGTGCCAGCAGCCCAAGCGGGGGCTACAATGAGCAGTTCTTC.

This clonotype turned up a few times. The V call is TRBV9, the J call TRBJ2-5, with 8 nucleotides matching TRBD2. The CDR3 is 15 residues long. V lost 0 bases, J lost 4 bases, and 5 bases stayed unmatched. The V gene's germline CDR1 is SGDLS and CDR2 YYNGEE. DNA for the CDR3: TGTGCCAGCAGCGTAGCCGGGACTAGTGGAGAGACCCAGTACTTC. Translated: CASSVAGTSGETQYF.

This clonotype is classed as medium-sized. The V and J genes are TRBV7-2 and TRBJ2-5; tentatively, D is TRBD1 (6 bases). V dropped 4 bases and J dropped 1 base, with 13 bases sitting between them. Germline V lookup: CDR1 SGHTA, CDR2 FQGNSA. The CDR3 totals 15 residues. The CDR3: CASSSSGATQETQYF. The CDR3 DNA follows: TGTGCCAGCAGCTCTTCAGGGGCCACCCAAGAGACCCAGTACTTC.

At least ten counts were recorded for this clonotype. The V and J genes are TRBV7-9 and TRBJ1-4; D possibly corresponds to TRBD1 (6 bases). This CDR3 has 15 residues. Trimming took 5 bases from V and 5 from J, leaving 15 bases between them. Per the germline V gene, CDR1 is SEHNR and CDR2 is FQNEAQ (reference sequence). The CDR3 reads CASSPRQAPNEKLFF. In DNA, the CDR3 is TGTGCCAGCAGCCCGAGACAGGCTCCCAATGAAAAACTGTTTTTT.

This clonotype turned up a few times. The chain employs TRBV13 and TRBJ2-3, with D unresolved. The CDR3 consists of 13 residues. Germline CDR1 is PRHDT and CDR2 is FYEKMQ (reference sequence). V gave up 7 bases and J gave up 0 bases, with 8 bases separating them. CDR3 nucleotides: TGTGCCAGCAAGGGTCCTAGCACAGATACGCAGTATTTT. Translated, it gives CASKGPSTDTQYF. The complete variable domain, with remaining parts taken from reference TRBV13 and TRBJ2-3, reads AAGVIQSPRHLIKEKRETATLKCYPIPRHDTVYWYQQGPGQDPQFLISFYEKMQSDKGSIPDRFSAQQFSDYHSELNMSSLELGDSALYFCASKGPSTDTQYFGPGTRLTVL.

This clonotype appeared a few times. This chain connects TRBV10-3 to TRBJ2-3; D could derive from TRBD1 or TRBD2 (6 bases each). CDR1 ENHRY and CDR2 SYGVKD come from the germline V gene. This CDR3 has 15 amino acids. Between the trimmed V and J ends, which lost 8 bases and 1 base, there was a span of 16 bases. CDR3 protein: CAIRGGPGGTDTQYF. CDR3 DNA sequence: TGTGCCATCCGTGGGGGGCCGGGGGGCACAGATACGCAGTATTTT.

This clonotype has a count of ten or more. The chain couples TRBV20-1 to TRBJ2-7, with 9 positions matching TRBD1. The trim removed 1 base at V and 4 bases at J, leaving 2 bases unmatched. This CDR3 has 13 residues. Germline V CDR1 and CDR2: DFQATT, SNEGSKA (reference sequence). CDR3 sequence reads: CSARGDRDYEQYF. In nucleotides, the CDR3 is TGCAGTGCTAGAGGGGACAGGGATTACGAGCAGTACTTC.

The V gene is TRBV6-2 or TRBV6-3, the J gene TRBJ1-2; 7 bases are shared with TRBD1. The germline V gene has CDR1 MNHEY and CDR2 SVGEGT. This CDR3 has 13 residues. V trimming: 11 bases; J trimming: 2 bases; junction bases outside the gene matches: 8. The CDR3 spells CAASRGPNYGYTF. CDR3 nucleotide sequence: TGTGCCGCTTCGAGGGGGCCCAACTATGGCTACACCTTC.

This clonotype was observed a few times. The rearrangement joins TRBV6-6 to TRBJ2-3; the D is unclear. V lost 4 bases to trimming and J lost 3 bases, with 5 bases between them. The CDR3 is 12 residues long. In germline, CDR1 is MNHNY, CDR2 SVGAGI (reference sequence). CDR3 coding DNA: TGTGCCAGCAGTTCCCGTACAGATACGCAGTATTTT. Encoded protein: CASSSRTDTQYF.

Many counts were recorded for this clonotype. This sequence joins TRBV4-1 and TRBJ2-3; TRBD2 matches at 8 bases. Germline CDR1 MGHRA, CDR2 YSYEKL. This CDR3 is built from 15 residues. With 5 bases clipped from V and 1 base from J, the junction kept 5 bases outside the gene matches. The CDR3 DNA reads as TGCGCCAGCAGCTACGGTAGCGGGGGCACAGATACGCAGTATTTT. Translated: CASSYGSGGTDTQYF.

The chain links TRBV29-1 to TRBJ2-7; 8 bases are a match to TRBD2. The germline V gene has CDR1 SQVTM and CDR2 ANQGSEA. The V segment lost 3 bases and the J segment 6 bases; nucleotides outside the gene matches: 7. The CDR3 runs to 13 residues. CDR3 DNA sequence: TGCAGCGTTGACTCGGGACTAGATCGCGAGCAGTACTTC. This sequence encodes CSVDSGLDREQYF.

This clonotype is medium-sized (0.01 to 0.1%). This chain links TRBV20-1 with TRBJ2-1, with D unclear. The CDR3 has 15 amino acids. CDR1 DFQATT and CDR2 SNEGSKA come from the germline V gene (reference sequence). V shed 5 bases and J shed 6 bases, with 20 bases lying between them. The CDR3 sequence: CSAEALGYPSNEQFF. As DNA, the CDR3 is TGCAGTGCTGAAGCCCTGGGCTACCCCTCCAATGAGCAGTTCTTC.

Remarks on this clonotype: A much larger clone differs by one base, so this may be a read error. The chain carries TRBV7-2 and TRBJ2-2, with 9 bases that match TRBD1. Germline lookup yields CDR1 SGHTA and CDR2 FQGNSA. The CDR3 has 14 residues. The CDR3, as DNA: TGTGCCAGCACACAGGGGGCGAAGACCGGGGAGCTGTTTTTT. It translates to CASTQGAKTGELFF.

Many counts were recorded for this clonotype. The chain employs TRBV29-1 and TRBJ1-5; the match to TRBD1 covers 9 bases. The CDR3 runs to 14 residues. In germline, CDR1 is SQVTM, CDR2 ANQGSEA. Trimming cost V 6 bases and J 2 bases; bases outside gene matches: 5. The CDR3 nucleotides read TGCAGCGTGCTGACAGGGGGTGGCAATCAGCCCCAGCATTTT. It yields the protein CSVLTGGGNQPQHF.

This clonotype has a count of ten or more. The gene calls are TRBV10-3 and TRBJ1-2; no firm D call. Per germline, CDR1 ENHRY and CDR2 SYGVKD. The CDR3 is 14 residues long. Trimming removed 3 bases at V and 2 bases at J, with 10 bases between. The CDR3 DNA is TGTGCCATCAGTGATCTAGTAGGGAACTATGGCTACACCTTC. Translated: CAISDLVGNYGYTF.

This clonotype was seen repeatedly, ten times or more. J is TRBJ2-3 and V is TRBV20-1; maybe TRBD1 (5 bases). Germline V gene sequence: CDR1 DFQATT, CDR2 SNEGSKA (reference sequence). V dropped 0 bases and J dropped 7 bases, with 8 bases sitting between them. The CDR3 is made up of 12 amino acids. The CDR3 DNA sequence: TGCAGTGCTAGAGATCAGGGATATACGCAGTATTTT. Its translation is CSARDQGYTQYF.

The table lists this clonotype with many counts. V is TRBV20-1 and J is TRBJ2-7; 12 bases match TRBD1. The trim removed 3 bases at V and 6 bases at J, leaving 6 bases unmatched. CDR3 length: 14 residues. Germline assignment: CDR1 DFQATT and CDR2 SNEGSKA (reference sequence). The DNA of the CDR3 is TGCAGTGCTAGCCCGGGACAGGGGGCGACCGAGCAGTACTTC. It translates to CSASPGQGATEQYF.

This clonotype was detected only a few times. The V and J genes are TRBV5-4 and TRBJ2-5; D may be TRBD1 or TRBD2 (5 bases each). Germline V gives CDR1 SGHNT, CDR2 YYREEE (reference sequence). Trimming left V 4 bases short and J 3 bases short, with 13 bases between. The CDR3 consists of 14 residues. In DNA, the CDR3 is TGTGCCAGCAGCCCCGAAGTGGGGGAAGAGACCCAGTACTTC. Residues: CASSPEVGEETQYF.

This clonotype was recorded at least ten times. CDR3 bases: TGTGCCAGCAGTTACTCGTGGGTCCCCCAGCATTTT. This codes for CASSYSWVPQHF. The J gene is TRBJ1-5, the V gene TRBV6-2 or TRBV6-3, with D unresolved. Trimming removed 0 bases at V and 10 bases at J, with 7 bases between. Per germline, CDR1 MNHEY and CDR2 SVGEGT. The CDR3 has 12 amino acids.

At least ten counts were recorded for this clonotype. The chain recombines TRBV7-8 with TRBJ1-4; 7 positions match TRBD1. CDR1 and CDR2 from the germline V gene are SGHVS and FQNEAQ. Unmatched junction bases numbered 12, after V lost 1 base and J lost 4 bases. The CDR3 covers 18 residues. CDR3 coding DNA: TGTGCCAGCAGCTTAGGTGTTACAGGGGATCAGGATAATGAAAAACTGTTTTTT. Translating it yields CASSLGVTGDQDNEKLFF.

This clonotype came up many times. V is TRBV27 and J is TRBJ1-5; 9 bases agree with TRBD1. The trim removed 4 bases at V and 5 bases at J, leaving 3 bases unmatched. Germline-derived CDR1 and CDR2 are MNHEY and SMNVEV (reference sequence). The CDR3 sequence is 14 residues long. The DNA for the CDR3 is TGTGCCAGCAGTTCAACAGGGGGCCATCAGCCCCAGCATTTT. Protein product: CASSSTGGHQPQHF.

The chain combines TRBV20-1 with TRBJ2-5; 7 positions match TRBD2. V shed 5 bases and J 5 bases; nucleotides not matched to a gene: 11. The length of the CDR3 is 14 residues. CDR1 is DFQATT and CDR2 is SNEGSKA in the germline V gene (reference sequence). Here the CDR3 DNA reads TGCAGTGCTGGGGGGGACTACGGCTCTGAGACCCAGTACTTC. Its translation is CSAGGDYGSETQYF.